These 11 T cell receptor beta chains came from one sample sequenced in a study of OX40 agonist ivuxolimab in advanced cancers. Some clones are missing from TCRdb's copy, which holds only in-frame ones; the method was immunoSEQ multiplex PCR. This table has 43,000 or so clones, about 88% appearing once. This specimen consisted of CD4+ or CD8+ T cells sorted from blood, obtained in a trial of the OX40 agonist ivuxolimab. The receptor set was obtained from an adult with an advanced solid tumor such as melanoma, head and neck, liver or kidney cancer.

The gene calls are TRBV19 and TRBJ1-5; D gene unclear. Germline CDR1 reads LNHDA; CDR2 reads SQIVND (reference sequence). The CDR3 length is 16 residues. Trimming pared 8 bases from V and 1 base from J, leaving 18 bases between. As DNA, the CDR3 is TGTGCCAGTTTTGACTCGGACGGGAAGAGCAATCAGCCCCAGCATTTT. It translates to CASFDSDGKSNQPQHF.

The table lists this clone with a few counts. V and J are TRBV27 and TRBJ1-6; tentative D call: TRBD1 (6 bases). The CDR3 is 14 amino acids. The germline gives CDR1 MNHEY, CDR2 SMNVEV (reference sequence). V lost 7 bases and J lost 7, with 14 bases in between. CDR3: CASTLRQGNSPLHF. The CDR3 coding sequence is TGTGCCAGCACCCTCCGGCAGGGGAATTCACCCCTCCACTTT.

The chain recombines TRBV6-1 with TRBJ1-1; D is unclear. The germline CDR1 and CDR2 sequences are MNHNS and SASEGT. The V gene lost 5 bases and the J gene lost 5 bases, with 6 bases spanning the gap. The CDR3 sequence is 11 residues long. The CDR3 nucleotides are TGTGCCAGCAGTCCAAAAACTGAAGCTTTCTTT. Translating gives CASSPKTEAFF.

This clone was counted only a few times. The gene calls are TRBV4-1 and TRBJ1-1, with TRBD1 as a possible D gene (5 bases). The CDR3 is 12 amino acids. The V and J ends lost 1 base and 7 bases respectively, with 7 bases between them. Germline CDR1 reads MGHRA; CDR2 reads YSYEKL. The DNA for the CDR3 is TGCGCCAGCAGCCAAGGCAGGGATGAAGCTTTCTTT. It encodes CASSQGRDEAFF.

The chain links TRBV19 to TRBJ2-7, with TRBD1 as a possible D gene (6 bases). V was cut by 3 bases and J by 4 bases, with 10 bases left in between. The germline V gene encodes CDR1 LNHDA and CDR2 SQIVND (reference sequence). The CDR3 loop spans 13 amino acids. The CDR3 loop is CASSMTGFYEQYF. CDR3 DNA: TGTGCCAGTAGTATGACAGGATTTTACGAGCAGTACTTC. The full variable domain, its missing parts supplied by reference TRBV19 and TRBJ2-7, is DGGITQSPKYLFRKEGQNVTLSCEQNLNHDAMYWYRQDPGQGLRLIYYSQIVNDFQKGDIAEGYSVSREKKESFPLTVTSAQKNPTAFYLCASSMTGFYEQYFGPGTRLTVT.

V gene TRBV5-4 combines with J gene TRBJ1-2; D remains unclear. The CDR3 runs to 15 residues. Germline V gives CDR1 SGHNT, CDR2 YYREEE (reference sequence). The ends were cut back, 1 base at V and 4 bases at J, with 14 bases in the middle. The CDR3 DNA follows: TGTGCCAGCAGCTTGTTAGAGTCCCCCTTCTATGGCTACACCTTC. It translates to CASSLLESPFYGYTF.

This clone has a single count. The genes are TRBV4-1 and TRBJ2-5; D is uncertain. The germline V and J ends were trimmed by 4 bases and 2 bases, with 14 bases remaining between them. The CDR3 is 15 amino acids. The germline gives CDR1 MGHRA, CDR2 YSYEKL. CDR3 sequence (DNA): TGCGCCAGCAGCCGTCGGGCACTTCCACAAGAGACCCAGTACTTC. It is translated as CASSRRALPQETQYF.

This clone is classed as medium-sized. V is TRBV9 and J is TRBJ2-1; 7 bases agree with TRBD1. The ends lost 0 bases at V and 0 bases at J; junction bases unmatched: 3. The CDR3 consists of 16 residues. The germline CDR1 and CDR2 sequences are SGDLS and YYNGEE. This chain's CDR3 is CASSVVPGGSYNEQFF. The CDR3 DNA follows: TGTGCCAGCAGCGTAGTACCAGGGGGCTCCTACAATGAGCAGTTCTTC.

The gene calls are TRBV28 and TRBJ2-3, with 7 bases that match TRBD1. Germline CDR1 is MDHEN and CDR2 is SYDVKM. CDR3 size: 15 residues. Trimming at V came to 2 bases and at J to 3 bases, leaving 5 bases not matched to a gene. CDR3 in amino acids: CASSLDRAVTDTQYF. CDR3 DNA sequence: TGTGCCAGCAGTTTAGACAGGGCCGTTACAGATACGCAGTATTTT.

The chain is built from TRBV28 and TRBJ1-2; maybe TRBD1 (6 bases). Trimming pared 2 bases from V and 0 bases from J, leaving 10 bases between. Germline V gene lookup returns CDR1 MDHEN and CDR2 SYDVKM. The CDR3 runs to 15 residues. Written as DNA, the CDR3 is TGTGCCAGCAGTTTAAGCCGGACAGCTAACTATGGCTACACCTTC. Amino acids: CASSLSRTANYGYTF.

This chain's CDR3 is CASSPRSGRKQETQYF. The CDR3 nucleotides read TGTGCCAGCAGCCCCCGGTCGGGGAGAAAGCAAGAGACCCAGTACTTC. The chain recombines TRBV7-9 with TRBJ2-5; weak D call: TRBD2 (5 bases). V lost 5 bases and J lost 2, with 18 bases in between. The germline V gene encodes CDR1 SEHNR and CDR2 FQNEAQ (reference sequence). This CDR3 has 16 residues.